This TCR beta chain appears in the sequencing data of a study of blood T cell repertoires in COVID-19 (dated by TCRdb to about 2020). Regarding the study in general: Samples from collaborators originated in the United States, Italy and Spain and spanned both the acute and convalescent phases of COVID-19. A freely available public database, intended as a resource for researchers studying the immune response to SARS-CoV-2, is where the repertoires were released. The sample metadata nearly always contained a de-identified subject ID, COVID-19 status, age in years and sex. The prospective study material was composed of cDNA or gDNA derived from T cells, B-cell-depleted T cells, or PBMCs. The dataset comprised deeply sampled blood TCRbeta repertoires from subjects exposed to, actively infected with, or recovered from COVID-19. Samples came from the ongoing ImmuneRACE study (first 160 participants) plus 1,254 subjects from 6 global collaborators. HLA class I and class II types, where available, came from metadata supplied by the sample provider rather than from assay-based typing.

In the prospective study, participants were roughly 18 to 95 years old, resided in about two dozen geographic areas of the United States, and were enrolled through a virtual design. To assign participants to cohorts, the prospective study relied on clinical history that participants themselves reported in a screening survey and a study questionnaire. ImmuneRACE Cohort 3 recovered participants were defined by two consecutive negative NP/OP PCR tests, healthcare professional clearance, or symptom resolution. In the prospective study, whole blood, serum and a nasopharyngeal or oropharyngeal swab were collected from each participant by mobile phlebotomists. Participants in the prospective study had the option to provide additional blood draws and questionnaires over an approximately 2-month period. Before DNA extraction, prospective study blood samples were shipped either frozen or at room temperature.

Study-wide findings and limitations: The quantity of clinical and demographic metadata differed by source and by participant and was supplied without curation.

TCRbeta CDR3 regions were amplified from genomic DNA by means of the immunoSEQ Assay, a bias-controlled multiplex PCR. The authors processed their data as follows. Nucleated cell counts per sample were estimated from amplification of reference gene primers within the assay. To quantify the absolute abundance of each unique TCRbeta CDR3 rearrangement, sequence reads were collapsed and filtered. Productive Simpson clonality was computed per sample as the square root of Simpson's diversity index over productive rearrangements. TCRdb re-hosts the immuneACCESS table, in-frame sequences only. Its copies lack some clones; in the studies checked, an unresolved V gene accounts for under half of them, and the cause for the rest is not known. The V and J calls and clone size were taken over from that table, and D and trimming were inferred from the DNA. For this sample there are approximately 210,000 clones; roughly 80% appear just once. 10% to 15% of the sample goes to the ten largest clones.

For this clone: Its antigen remains undetermined. No base qualities exist here, and no much larger clone lies one base off it.

The sample was PBMCs or T cells enriched from blood (not recorded which). This TCR came from a middle-aged man who had recovered from COVID-19.

The CDR3 protein: CSVDGQGAYEQYF. Read as DNA, the sequence is TGCAGCGTTGATGGACAGGGAGCCTACGAGCAGTACTTC. The sequence links TRBV29-1 to TRBJ2-7; TRBD1 fits 8 bases in the junction. CDR1 is given as SQVTM and CDR2 as ANQGSEA, both from the germline V gene. There are 13 amino acids in the CDR3, from cysteine to phenylalanine inclusive. Only CDR3 DNA remains: 39 bases, in frame from the first base. Unmatched junction bases come to 3, with V trimmed by 3 bases and J by 2 bases.